One sample yielded the 17 T cell receptor beta chains listed below, sequenced in a study of T cell responses to AZD1222 COVID-19 vaccine. The repertoire was sequenced with immunoSEQ multiplex PCR; TCRdb's copy has only in-frame clones and lacks some. The table shows approximately 140,000 clones, with roughly 89% occurring only once. The source material was peripheral blood, sampled 28 days after the second AZD1222 dose. Receptor source: an adult who received the AZD1222 COVID-19 vaccine.

The genes are TRBV19 and TRBJ2-1; TRBD2 matches 11 bases. The CDR3 is made up of 18 amino acids. Germline assignment: CDR1 LNHDA and CDR2 SQIVND (reference sequence). Unmatched junction bases numbered 14, after V lost 5 bases and J lost 5 bases. CDR3 loop: CASSSQGLGLAVNNEQFF. In DNA form, the CDR3 reads TGTGCCAGTAGTTCACAAGGCCTGGGACTAGCGGTAAACAATGAGCAGTTCTTC.

The chain has TRBV5-1 and TRBJ2-2, with TRBD2 matching 12 bases. The V gene's germline CDR1 is SGHRS and CDR2 YFSETQ. V was pared by 4 bases and J by 5 bases, with 9 bases of the junction left unmatched. This CDR3 spans 17 amino acids. DNA of the CDR3: TGCGCCAGCAGCGGAACTAGCGGGGGGACCGGTACCGGGGAGCTGTTTTTT. It codes for CASSGTSGGTGTGELFF.

This clone turned up a few times. The chain combines TRBV6-5 with TRBJ1-1; 7 nucleotides line up with TRBD1. This CDR3 contains 14 residues. V lost 2 bases, J lost 7 bases, and 7 bases stayed unmatched. Germline V lookup: CDR1 MNHEY, CDR2 SVGAGI. CDR3 sequence reads: CASSYQGGAREAFF. CDR3 sequence (DNA): TGTGCCAGCAGTTACCAGGGGGGGGCACGTGAAGCTTTCTTT.

CDR3 residues: CASRPRQGASYGYTF. In DNA, the CDR3 is TGTGCCAGCAGACCCCGGCAGGGGGCTAGCTATGGCTACACCTTC. V is TRBV6-6 and J is TRBJ1-2; 8 bases are shared with TRBD1. CDR1 MNHNY and CDR2 SVGAGI come from the germline V gene (reference sequence). CDR3 length: 15 amino acids. V dropped 6 bases and J dropped 4; count of bases not matched to a gene: 10.

V usage is TRBV11-3 and J usage is TRBJ1-3; D perhaps matches TRBD1 (5 bases). In germline, CDR1 is SGHNT, CDR2 YENEEA. This CDR3 has 11 amino acids. V dropped 3 bases and J dropped 8 bases, with 5 bases sitting between them. CDR3 sequence reads: CASSFRDTIYF. In DNA, the CDR3 is TGTGCCAGCAGCTTCAGGGACACCATATATTTT.

The CDR3 protein is CASGVDRFEKLFF. The CDR3 DNA is TGTGCCAGCGGGGTTGACAGGTTTGAAAAACTGTTTTTT. The genes are TRBV28 and TRBJ1-4, with D perhaps TRBD1 (6 bases). This CDR3 contains 13 residues. The V and J ends lost 8 bases and 7 bases respectively, with 14 bases between them. Germline values: CDR1 MDHEN, CDR2 SYDVKM.

The chain has TRBV11-2 and TRBJ2-6; TRBD1 might be the D (6 bases). Germline V gene lookup returns CDR1 SGHAT and CDR2 FQNNGV. The CDR3 is 15 amino acids. The ends were cut back, 5 bases at V and 1 base at J, with 9 bases in the middle. Written as DNA, the CDR3 is TGTGCCAGCAGCCCACAGGGTTCTGGGGCCAACGTCCTGACTTTC. It codes for CASSPQGSGANVLTF. The full variable domain, completed using reference TRBV11-2 and TRBJ2-6, is EAGVAQSPRYKIIEKRQSVAFWCNPISGHATLYWYQQILGQGPKLLIQFQNNGVVDDSQLPKDRFSAERLKGVDSTLKIQPAKLEDSAVYLCASSPQGSGANVLTFGAGSRLTVL.

The J gene is TRBJ1-1, the V gene TRBV5-1; D possibly corresponds to TRBD1 (6 bases). Germline V gene data show CDR1 as SGHRS and CDR2 as YFSETQ. With 6 bases removed from V and 2 bases from J, the gap between germline ends came to 17 bases. The CDR3 consists of 15 residues. CDR3 coding DNA: TGCGCCAGCAAGCTTGATACAGGGCCCAACACTGAAGCTTTCTTT. This sequence encodes CASKLDTGPNTEAFF.

The chain couples TRBV15 to TRBJ2-2; 9 bases line up with TRBD2. Trimming removed 3 bases from V and 6 bases from J; junction bases left unmatched: 5. The CDR3 is 15 amino acids. Germline CDR1 and CDR2: LNHNV and YYDKDF (reference sequence). The CDR3 coding sequence is TGTGCCACCAGCAGTGCGGGAGGGATCCCCGGGGAGCTGTTTTTT. This translates into CATSSAGGIPGELFF.

The chain recombines TRBV7-6 with TRBJ1-6; perhaps TRBD1 as D (6 bases). CDR3 length: 16 residues. The germline CDR1 and CDR2 sequences are SGHVS and FNYEAQ. Trimming pared 6 bases from V and 11 bases from J, leaving 23 bases between. The CDR3 coding sequence is TGTGCCAGCAGACGTCCAGGGGATGGATGGATGGCACCCCTCCACTTT. The encoded protein is CASRRPGDGWMAPLHF.

Regarding this clone: A junction end diverges from the germline sequence, so it may reflect a read error. The chain joins TRBV3-1 (or the pseudogene TRBV3-2) to TRBJ2-1, with D perhaps matching TRBD2 (5 bases). CDR3 size: 15 residues. Germline CDR1 and CDR2: LGHDT and YNNKEL (reference sequence). The CDR3 here is CASSQRGLGYIEQFF. DNA for the CDR3: TGTGCCAGCAGCCAACGGGGTTTGGGTTACATTGAGCAGTTCTTC.

The chain is built from TRBV12-3 or TRBV12-4 and TRBJ2-1; D unresolved. CDR3 length: 12 residues. Trimming left V 4 bases short and J 3 bases short, with 4 bases between. CDR3 in DNA: TGTGCCAGCAGTTGGGACTACAATGAGCAGTTCTTC. Amino acids: CASSWDYNEQFF.

V and J are TRBV9 and TRBJ2-3; D remains ambiguous. Between the trimmed V and J ends, which lost 3 bases and 5 bases, there was a span of 13 bases. The CDR3 loop spans 14 amino acids. Germline V gives CDR1 SGDLS, CDR2 YYNGEE. The CDR3, as DNA: TGTGCCAGCAGCGGCCGGTCGGATAGAGATACGCAGTATTTT. This encodes CASSGRSDRDTQYF.

The J gene is TRBJ2-1, the V gene TRBV27; D is possibly TRBD1 or TRBD2 (5 bases each). The CDR3 is made up of 15 amino acids. V was cut by 4 bases and J by 1 base, with 11 bases left in between. Germline CDR1 is MNHEY and CDR2 is SMNVEV (reference sequence). CDR3: CASSWGIGSYNEQFF. The CDR3, as DNA: TGTGCCAGCAGTTGGGGGATTGGGTCCTACAATGAGCAGTTCTTC.

This chain's CDR3 is CAWRLAGTYEQYF. The CDR3 bases are TGTGCCTGGAGACTAGCGGGGACCTACGAGCAGTACTTC. V usage is TRBV30 and J usage is TRBJ2-7; TRBD2 matches 10 bases. This CDR3 has 13 amino acids. Germline CDR1 and CDR2: GTSNPN and SVGIG (reference sequence). The junction had 1 base not matched to a gene; V was cut back by 3 bases and J by 2 bases.

Only a few counts were recorded for this clone. The chain uses TRBV4-1 and TRBJ1-4; D gene unclear. This CDR3 is built from 16 residues. V lost 4 bases, J lost 5 bases, and 17 bases lay in between. Germline assignment: CDR1 MGHRA and CDR2 YSYEKL. The CDR3 region is CASSREDREANEKLFF. The CDR3 DNA reads as TGCGCCAGCAGCCGAGAAGACCGGGAAGCGAATGAAAAACTGTTTTTT.

The chain has TRBV7-7 and TRBJ2-3; D is undetermined. CDR1 and CDR2 (germline): SSHAT, FNYEAQ (reference sequence). Trimming took 2 bases from V and 6 from J, leaving 6 bases between them. The CDR3 runs to 12 residues. Here the CDR3 DNA reads TGTGCCAGCAGCTTATTAGGCGATACGCAGTATTTT. Translating it yields CASSLLGDTQYF.